The next 29 T cell receptor beta chains were all read from a single sample in a study of breast tumors, draining lymph nodes, adjacent tissues. TCRdb reprocessed the multiplex PCR reads via MiXCR and lists one record per CDR3 protein. The sample records 200,000 or so distinct CDR3 sequences, 31% being singletons. The lymph nodes were axillary draining lymph nodes from breast cancer patients. The sequenced sample consisted of axillary lymph node tissue. The source of these receptors is a female donor with breast cancer. Some clones in this sample may be carry-over from other donors' samples.

CDR3 in amino acids: CASTPGRNTEAFF. CDR3 in DNA: TGCGCCAGCACCCCGGGACGGAACACTGAAGCTTTCTTT. This sequence joins TRBV10-2 and TRBJ1-1, with D perhaps matching TRBD1 (5 bases). This CDR3 has 13 amino acids. Trimming shortened V by 7 bases and J by 1 base, and 10 bases separated the two germline ends. Germline values: CDR1 WSHSY, CDR2 SAAADI.

This clonotype was detected many times. The chain combines TRBV5-4 with TRBJ2-1; D unclear. The CDR3 is 14 residues long. Germline CDR1 and CDR2: SGHNT and YYREEE (reference sequence). V lost 6 bases, J lost 5 bases, and 15 bases lay in between. CDR3 in amino acids: CASTLRSTNNEQFF. The CDR3 DNA sequence: TGTGCCAGCACCCTTCGCTCGACCAACAATGAGCAGTTCTTC.

This clonotype showed up just a few times. This clone may be a read error of a much larger clone one base away. The chain is built from TRBV7-2 and TRBJ2-5; TRBD1 matches at 10 bases. Germline CDR1 SGHTA, CDR2 FQGNSA. This CDR3 has 15 amino acids. The CDR3 loop is CASSLARDRGETQHF. The CDR3 DNA reads as TGTGCCAGCAGCTTAGCCCGGGACAGGGGAGAGACCCAGCACTTC.

This clonotype was seen ten or more times. The CDR3, as DNA: TGCGCCAGCAGTGAGTTATCCGTCTCCTACAATGAGCAGTTCTTC. This codes for CASSELSVSYNEQFF. This chain links TRBV10-2 with TRBJ2-1; D is unclear. The CDR3 loop spans 15 amino acids. The germline V gene has CDR1 WSHSY and CDR2 SAAADI. V dropped 1 base and J dropped 0 bases, with 7 bases sitting between them.

This clonotype was counted ten times or more. The V gene is TRBV7-9, the J gene TRBJ2-1; tentatively, D is TRBD2 (5 bases). The CDR3 is made up of 15 amino acids. Germline CDR1 SEHNR, CDR2 FQNEAQ (reference sequence). V dropped 5 bases and J dropped 5 bases, with 16 bases sitting between them. CDR3 nucleotides: TGTGCCAGCAGCCCATTGAGGGAGCTGGACAATGAGCAGTTCTTC. Translated: CASSPLRELDNEQFF.

Many counts were recorded for this clonotype. The chain has TRBV6-2 or TRBV6-3 and TRBJ2-1; 15 nucleotides align to TRBD2. The CDR3 is 19 residues long. Germline values: CDR1 MNHEY, CDR2 SVGEGT. The junction had 15 bases not matched to a gene; V was cut back by 6 bases and J by 6 bases. DNA for the CDR3: TGTGCCAGCAGACCGCCGGGACTAGCGGGAGGACCGTCCCGCAATGAGCAGTTCTTC. This gives the protein CASRPPGLAGGPSRNEQFF.

This clonotype was observed at least ten times. The J gene is TRBJ2-3, the V gene TRBV7-2; D unclear. This CDR3 comprises 13 residues. CDR1 and CDR2 (germline): SGHTA, FQGNSA. Trimming pared 5 bases from V and 3 bases from J, leaving 9 bases between. The DNA of the CDR3 is TGTGCCAGCAGCGCACAAAGGACAGATACGCAGTATTTT. Protein product: CASSAQRTDTQYF.

This clonotype was counted ten times or more. CDR3 loop: CASSQRGLSDTQYF. The CDR3 DNA reads TGTGCCAGCAGCCAGAGGGGACTTTCAGATACGCAGTATTTT. This chain joins TRBV11-2 and TRBJ2-3, with a tentative D call TRBD2 (6 bases). This CDR3 spans 14 amino acids. Germline V gene data show CDR1 as SGHAT and CDR2 as FQNNGV. V shed 5 bases and J shed 4 bases, with 13 bases lying between them.

This clonotype showed up just a few times. The V call is TRBV3-1, the J call TRBJ2-1; D might be TRBD2 (6 bases). V shed 1 base and J shed 4 bases, with 14 bases lying between them. From germline, CDR1 is LGHDT and CDR2 YNNKEL (reference sequence). This CDR3 contains 16 residues. CDR3 sequence: CASSQGAGSGYNEQFF. Written as DNA, the CDR3 is TGTGCCAGCAGCCAAGGGGCCGGGAGTGGGTACAATGAGCAGTTCTTC.

This clonotype appeared many times. This chain uses TRBV7-3 with TRBJ2-2; possibly TRBD2 for D (6 bases). Trimming shortened V by 5 bases and J by 1 base, and 14 bases separated the two germline ends. This CDR3 region has 16 residues. Germline CDR1 is SGHTA and CDR2 is FQGTGA. The CDR3 spells CASSPPGGENTGELFF. The DNA for the CDR3 is TGTGCCAGCAGCCCCCCAGGCGGGGAGAACACCGGGGAGCTGTTTTTT.

As regards this clonotype: With a much larger clone just one base away, this may be a read error. The chain uses TRBV11-1 and TRBJ2-5; TRBD2 aligns across 7 bases. The CDR3 is 18 residues long. Germline V CDR1 and CDR2: SGHAT, FQDESV (reference sequence). V lost 3 bases to trimming and J lost 1 base; unmatched junction nucleotides: 14. CDR3 amino acids: CASSFFHTGGRSQETQYF. CDR3 sequence (DNA): TGTGCCAGCAGCTTTTTTCATACGGGAGGAAGATCCCAAGAGACCCAGTACTTC.

The chain joins TRBV20-1 to TRBJ2-1; D might be TRBD1 or TRBD2, each matching 5 bases. Deletions cut 1 base from V and 8 bases from J, with 24 bases between. The CDR3 covers 17 residues. CDR1 and CDR2 (germline): DFQATT, SNEGSKA (reference sequence). The CDR3 DNA follows: TGCAGTGCTAGAGCCAACCCCGGGGCTAGCCCCGGCGATGAGCAGTTCTTC. It codes for CSARANPGASPGDEQFF.

This clonotype appeared many times. This chain connects TRBV20-1 to TRBJ2-7; D possibly matches TRBD1 or TRBD2 (5 bases each). This CDR3 comprises 12 residues. Trimming pared 4 bases from V and 3 bases from J, leaving 10 bases between. Germline lookup yields CDR1 DFQATT and CDR2 SNEGSKA (reference sequence). CDR3 protein: CSAIGTIYEQYF. DNA of the CDR3: TGCAGTGCTATCGGGACGATCTACGAGCAGTACTTC.

At least ten counts were recorded for this clonotype. V usage is TRBV5-1 and J usage is TRBJ1-3; unclear D gene. The CDR3 has 15 amino acids. CDR1 SGHRS and CDR2 YFSETQ come from the germline V gene. V lost 4 bases, J lost 6 bases, and 17 bases lay in between. CDR3 protein: CASSIGPGGLNTIYF. The CDR3 DNA reads TGCGCCAGCAGCATCGGGCCCGGAGGGTTAAACACCATATATTTT.

To note about this clonotype: This sequence may be a read error, since a much larger clone differs from it by one base. This is likely a read error, given that the CDR3 carries no conserved phenylalanine or tryptophan at its end. The gene calls are TRBV13 and TRBJ2-5; TRBD2 matches 8 bases. CDR1 is PRHDT and CDR2 is FYEKMQ in the germline V gene (reference sequence). CDR3 length: 15 amino acids. CDR3 protein: CASSLDGLAEETQYC. As DNA, the CDR3 is TGCGCCAGCAGCTTAGATGGACTAGCCGAAGAGACCCAGTACTGC.

This clonotype occurred many times. CDR3 coding DNA: TGCGCCAGCAGCTTGTCGGCAGGAACCTACAATGAGCAGTTCTTC. It is translated as CASSLSAGTYNEQFF. The rearrangement links TRBV5-1 to TRBJ2-1; D gene ambiguous. Germline V gives CDR1 SGHRS, CDR2 YFSETQ. Trimming shortened V by 1 base and J by 2 bases, and 10 bases separated the two germline ends. The CDR3 length is 15 residues.

The V gene is TRBV28, the J gene TRBJ2-2, with 8 bases identical to TRBD1. V was pared by 3 bases and J by 0 bases, with 3 bases of the junction left unmatched. The CDR3 length is 16 residues. The germline V gene has CDR1 MDHEN and CDR2 SYDVKM. The CDR3 loop reads CASSLTGVANTGELFF. The CDR3 DNA reads as TGTGCCAGCAGTTTGACAGGGGTAGCGAACACCGGGGAGCTGTTTTTT.

Concerning this clonotype: This could be a read error, since a much larger clone is one nucleotide away. V gene TRBV2 combines with J gene TRBJ2-7; 11 nucleotides line up with TRBD1. The germline CDR1 and CDR2 sequences are SNHLY and FYNNEI. The CDR3 is made up of 16 amino acids. Written as DNA, the CDR3 is TGTGCCAGCAGTTCTCGGGACAGGGGGGTGGCTAGAGAGCAGCACTTC. Its translation: CASSSRDRGVAREQHF. Based on the CDR3 plus reference TRBV2 and TRBJ2-7, the full variable domain is EPEVTQTPSHQVTQMGQEVILRCVPISNHLYFYWYRQILGQKVEFLVSFYNNEISEKSEIFDDQFSVERPDGSNFTLKIRSTKLEDSAMYFCASSSRDRGVAREQHFGPGTRLTVT.

This clonotype was observed many times. The chain uses TRBV7-2 and TRBJ2-7; the D gene is possibly TRBD2 (5 bases). CDR3 length: 14 amino acids. The ends were cut back, 1 base at V and 5 bases at J, with 12 bases in the middle. Germline CDR1 and CDR2: SGHTA and FQGNSA. The CDR3 sequence: CASSLGVAGDEQYF. CDR3 bases: TGTGCCAGCAGCTTAGGAGTGGCGGGTGACGAGCAGTACTTC.

This clonotype was seen a few times. The gene calls are TRBV28 and TRBJ2-2, with D tentatively TRBD1 or TRBD2 (5 bases each). This CDR3 has 15 amino acids. With 3 bases removed from V and 6 bases from J, the gap between germline ends came to 14 bases. Germline CDR1 MDHEN, CDR2 SYDVKM. CDR3 sequence: CASSFLGRGAGELFF. Written as DNA, the CDR3 is TGTGCCAGCAGTTTTCTCGGTAGAGGGGCCGGGGAGCTGTTTTTT.

The V call is TRBV11-2, the J call TRBJ1-5; D perhaps matches TRBD1 (6 bases). Trimming removed 5 bases from V and 6 bases from J, with 14 bases in between. CDR1 and CDR2 (germline): SGHAT, FQNNGV. The CDR3 totals 14 residues. CDR3 nucleotides: TGTGCCAGCAGCCTAACAGGGAGGGGTCAGCCCCAGCATTTT. It yields the protein CASSLTGRGQPQHF.

This clonotype was counted ten times or more. An end of the junction does not agree with germline; a read error may underlie this. The chain links TRBV10-3 to TRBJ2-3; perhaps TRBD2 as D (7 bases). This CDR3 has 13 residues. The germline V gene encodes CDR1 ENHRY and CDR2 SYGVKD. The chain's CDR3 is CAGGGGNTDTRYF. The DNA of the CDR3 is TGTGCCGGGGGCGGGGGCAACACAGATACGCGGTATTTT.

This clonotype was seen at least ten times. V and J are TRBV20-1 and TRBJ2-7; 10 nucleotides match TRBD2. The germline CDR1 and CDR2 sequences are DFQATT and SNEGSKA (reference sequence). Losses at the gene ends were 4 bases for V and 2 bases for J; bases not matched to a gene: 5. The CDR3 is made up of 14 amino acids. The CDR3 DNA is TGCAGTGCTAATAGCGGGAGGATCCCCTACGAGCAGTACTTC. Translation gives CSANSGRIPYEQYF.

The table lists this clonotype with many counts. V and J are TRBV3-1 and TRBJ2-4, with D possibly being TRBD2 (5 bases). Trimming stripped 1 base from V and 7 bases from J, with 14 bases between. CDR1 and CDR2 (germline): LGHDT, YNNKEL (reference sequence). The CDR3 has 15 residues. The CDR3 protein is CASSQAYGVANIQYF. Written as DNA, the CDR3 is TGTGCCAGCAGCCAAGCGTACGGGGTGGCTAACATTCAGTACTTC.

Details on this clonotype: With a much larger clone just one base away, this may be a read error. The rearrangement joins TRBV13 to TRBJ1-5; D not certain. CDR3 size: 15 residues. Germline V gives CDR1 PRHDT, CDR2 FYEKMQ (reference sequence). Deletions cut 8 bases from V and 1 base from J, with 15 bases between. The CDR3 protein is CASPPDGMSNQPQHF. CDR3 nucleotide sequence: TGTGCCAGCCCACCGGACGGGATGAGCAATCAGCCCCAGCATTTT.

There are many counts of this clonotype. CDR3 sequence: CAISGQGPGDTQYF. As DNA, the CDR3 is TGTGCCATCAGTGGTCAGGGGCCAGGGGATACGCAGTATTTT. The V call is TRBV10-3, the J call TRBJ2-3; D perhaps matches TRBD1 (6 bases). Trimming stripped 4 bases from V and 6 bases from J, with 14 bases between. The CDR3 covers 14 residues. The germline CDR1 and CDR2 sequences are ENHRY and SYGVKD.

The sample holds many counts of this clonotype. The chain joins TRBV19 to TRBJ1-5; possible D gene TRBD1, 5 bases. The germline V gene has CDR1 LNHDA and CDR2 SQIVND (reference sequence). V lost 9 bases, J lost 1 base, and 19 bases lay in between. The CDR3 is 16 residues long. CDR3 sequence: CASRGAPGLSNQPQHF. The DNA for the CDR3 is TGTGCCAGCCGTGGGGCCCCTGGGTTAAGCAATCAGCCCCAGCATTTT.

The table lists this clonotype with many counts. V usage is TRBV4-1 and J usage is TRBJ2-7, with TRBD2 identical over 7 bases. Losses at the gene ends were 3 bases for V and 0 bases for J; bases not matched to a gene: 5. In germline, CDR1 is MGHRA, CDR2 YSYEKL. CDR3 length: 15 residues. The CDR3 sequence is CASSHGGLGSYEQYF. Written as DNA, the CDR3 is TGCGCCAGCAGCCACGGGGGGTTGGGCTCCTACGAGCAGTACTTC.

The sample holds a few counts of this clonotype. This may come from a read error, since a much larger clone is one base off. The genes are TRBV5-1 and TRBJ2-7, with D possibly matching TRBD1 (6 bases). Germline assignment: CDR1 SGHRS and CDR2 YFSETQ. CDR3 size: 13 residues. CDR3 sequence (DNA): TGCGCCAGCAGCTCGGGACAATCCTACGACCAGTACTTC. Translation gives CASSSGQSYDQYF.